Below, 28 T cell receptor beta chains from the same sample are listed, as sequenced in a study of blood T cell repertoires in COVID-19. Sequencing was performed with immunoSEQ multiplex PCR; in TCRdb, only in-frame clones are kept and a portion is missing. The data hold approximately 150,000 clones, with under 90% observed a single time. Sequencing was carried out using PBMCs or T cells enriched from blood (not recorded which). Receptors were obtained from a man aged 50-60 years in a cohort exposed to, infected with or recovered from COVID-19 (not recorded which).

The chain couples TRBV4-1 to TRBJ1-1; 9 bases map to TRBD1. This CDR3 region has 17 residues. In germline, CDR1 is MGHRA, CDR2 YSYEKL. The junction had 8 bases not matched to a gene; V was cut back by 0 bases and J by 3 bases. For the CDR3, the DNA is TGCGCCAGCAGCCAAGAGCCCAACAGGGGGCCCGACACTGAAGCTTTCTTT. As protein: CASSQEPNRGPDTEAFF.

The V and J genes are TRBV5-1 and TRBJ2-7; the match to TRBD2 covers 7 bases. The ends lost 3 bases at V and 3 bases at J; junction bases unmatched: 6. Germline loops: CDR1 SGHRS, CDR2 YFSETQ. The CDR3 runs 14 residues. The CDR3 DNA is TGCGCCAGCAGCTCCGGACTAGTTAACTACGAGCAGTACTTC. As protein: CASSSGLVNYEQYF.

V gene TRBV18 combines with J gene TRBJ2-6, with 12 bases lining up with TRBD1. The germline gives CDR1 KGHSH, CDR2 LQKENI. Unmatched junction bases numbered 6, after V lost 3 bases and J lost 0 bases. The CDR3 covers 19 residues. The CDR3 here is CASSPKPGQGASGANVLTF. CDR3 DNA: TGTGCCAGCTCACCTAAACCGGGACAGGGGGCCTCTGGGGCCAACGTCCTGACTTTC.

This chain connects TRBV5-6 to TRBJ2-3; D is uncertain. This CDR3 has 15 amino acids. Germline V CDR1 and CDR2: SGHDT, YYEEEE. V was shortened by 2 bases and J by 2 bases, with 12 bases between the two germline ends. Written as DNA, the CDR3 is TGTGCCAGCAGCTTCGTGACACAACCCACAGATACGCAGTATTTT. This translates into CASSFVTQPTDTQYF.

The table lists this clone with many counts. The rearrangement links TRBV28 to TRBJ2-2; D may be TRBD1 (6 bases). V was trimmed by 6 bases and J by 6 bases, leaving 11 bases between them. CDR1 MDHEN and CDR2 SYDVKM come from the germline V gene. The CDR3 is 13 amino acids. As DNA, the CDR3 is TGTGCCAGCAGCAACAGGGTTGCCGGGGAGCTGTTTTTT. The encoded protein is CASSNRVAGELFF.

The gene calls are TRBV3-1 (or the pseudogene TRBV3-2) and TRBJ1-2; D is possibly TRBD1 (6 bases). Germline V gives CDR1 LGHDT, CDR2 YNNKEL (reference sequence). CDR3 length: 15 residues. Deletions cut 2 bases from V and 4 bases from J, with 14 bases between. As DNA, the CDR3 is TGTGCCAGCAGCCAAACGTCGGGGGGCATCTATGGCTACACCTTC. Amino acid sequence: CASSQTSGGIYGYTF.

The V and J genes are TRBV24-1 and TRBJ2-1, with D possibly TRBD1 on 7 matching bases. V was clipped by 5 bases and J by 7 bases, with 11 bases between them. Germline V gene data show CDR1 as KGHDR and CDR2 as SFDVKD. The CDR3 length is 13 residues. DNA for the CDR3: TGTGCCACCAGTGTGGCAGGGGGGAATGAGCAGTTCTTC. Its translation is CATSVAGGNEQFF.

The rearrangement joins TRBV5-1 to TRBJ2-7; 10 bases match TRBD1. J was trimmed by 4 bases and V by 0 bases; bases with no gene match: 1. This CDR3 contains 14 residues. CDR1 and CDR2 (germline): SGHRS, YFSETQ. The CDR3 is CASSLGGQGYEQYF. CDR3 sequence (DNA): TGCGCCAGCAGCTTGGGGGGACAGGGGTACGAGCAGTACTTC.

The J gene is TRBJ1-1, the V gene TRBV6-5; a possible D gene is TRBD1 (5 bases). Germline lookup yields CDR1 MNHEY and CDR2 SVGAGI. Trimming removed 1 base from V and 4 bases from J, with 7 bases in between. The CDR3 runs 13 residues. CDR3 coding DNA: TGTGCCAGCAGTTACTTGGGGGGCACTGAAGCTTTCTTT. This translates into CASSYLGGTEAFF.

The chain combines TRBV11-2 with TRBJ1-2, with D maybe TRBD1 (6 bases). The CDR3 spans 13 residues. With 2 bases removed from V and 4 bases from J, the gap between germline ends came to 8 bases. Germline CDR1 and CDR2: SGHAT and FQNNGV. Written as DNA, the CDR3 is TGTGCCAGCAGCTTACAGGGGTCCTATGGCTACACCTTC. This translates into CASSLQGSYGYTF.

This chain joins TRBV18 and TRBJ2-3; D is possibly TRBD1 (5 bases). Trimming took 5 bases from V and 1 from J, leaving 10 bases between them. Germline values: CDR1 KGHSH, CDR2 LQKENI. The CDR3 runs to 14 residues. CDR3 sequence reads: CASSDRAGTDTQYF. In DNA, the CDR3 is TGTGCCAGCTCAGACAGAGCTGGCACAGATACGCAGTATTTT.

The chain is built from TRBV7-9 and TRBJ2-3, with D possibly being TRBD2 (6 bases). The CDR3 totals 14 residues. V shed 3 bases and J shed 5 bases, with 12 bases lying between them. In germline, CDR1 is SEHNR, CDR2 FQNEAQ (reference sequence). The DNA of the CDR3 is TGTGCCAGCAGCTTGGGGCTAGCGCAAGATACGCAGTATTTT. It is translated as CASSLGLAQDTQYF.

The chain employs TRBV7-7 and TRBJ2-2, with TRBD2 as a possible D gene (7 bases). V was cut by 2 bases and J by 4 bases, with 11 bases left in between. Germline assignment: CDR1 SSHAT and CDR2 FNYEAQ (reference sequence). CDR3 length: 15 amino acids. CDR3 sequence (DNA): TGTGCCAGCAGCTTACGGGGAGGGGGCACCGGGGAGCTGTTTTTT. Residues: CASSLRGGGTGELFF.

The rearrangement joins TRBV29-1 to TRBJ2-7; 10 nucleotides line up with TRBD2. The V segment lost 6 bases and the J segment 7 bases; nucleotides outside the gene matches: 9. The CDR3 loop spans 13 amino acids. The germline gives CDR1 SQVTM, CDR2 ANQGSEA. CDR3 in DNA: TGCAGCGTCCTTCCTAGCGGGAGTAGTGAGCAGTACTTC. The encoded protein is CSVLPSGSSEQYF.

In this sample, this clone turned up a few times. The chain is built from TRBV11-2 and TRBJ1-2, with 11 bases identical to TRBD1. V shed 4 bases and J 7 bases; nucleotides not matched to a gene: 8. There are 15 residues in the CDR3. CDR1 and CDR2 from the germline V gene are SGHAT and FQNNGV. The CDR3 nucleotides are TGTGCCAGCAGCTGGACCGGGACAGGGGGAGCTGGCTACACCTTC. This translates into CASSWTGTGGAGYTF.

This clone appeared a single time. The CDR3 region is CASSAGTIGNTIYF. In nucleotides, the CDR3 is TGTGCCAGCAGCGCCGGGACAATTGGAAACACCATATATTTT. The rearrangement links TRBV9 to TRBJ1-3, with D possibly matching TRBD1 (6 bases). This CDR3 region has 14 residues. V shed 3 bases and J shed 3 bases, with 10 bases lying between them. CDR1 is SGDLS and CDR2 is YYNGEE in the germline V gene.

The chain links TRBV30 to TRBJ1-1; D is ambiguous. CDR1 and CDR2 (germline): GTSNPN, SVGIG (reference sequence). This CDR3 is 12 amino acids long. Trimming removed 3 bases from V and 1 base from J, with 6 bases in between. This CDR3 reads CAWRRGNTEAFF. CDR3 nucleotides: TGTGCCTGGAGGCGTGGGAACACTGAAGCTTTCTTT.

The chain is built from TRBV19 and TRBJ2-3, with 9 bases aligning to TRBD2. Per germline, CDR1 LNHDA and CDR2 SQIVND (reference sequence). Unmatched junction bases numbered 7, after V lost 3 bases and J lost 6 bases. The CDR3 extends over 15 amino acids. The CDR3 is CASSMASGASDTQYF. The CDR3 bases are TGTGCCAGTAGTATGGCTAGCGGGGCTTCTGATACGCAGTATTTT.

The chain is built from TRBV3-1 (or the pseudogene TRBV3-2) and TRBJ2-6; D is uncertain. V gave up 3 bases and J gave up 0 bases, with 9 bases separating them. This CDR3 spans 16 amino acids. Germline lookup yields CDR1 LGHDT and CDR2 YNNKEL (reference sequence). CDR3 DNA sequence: TGTGCCAGCAGCCATCTGGCTGTCTCTGGGGCCAACGTCCTGACTTTC. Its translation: CASSHLAVSGANVLTF.

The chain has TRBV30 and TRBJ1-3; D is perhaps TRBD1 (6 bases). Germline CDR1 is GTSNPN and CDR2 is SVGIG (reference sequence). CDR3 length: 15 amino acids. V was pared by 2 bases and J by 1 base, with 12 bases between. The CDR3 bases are TGTGCCTGGAGTCCCCCGGACAGATCTGGAAACACCATATATTTT. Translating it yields CAWSPPDRSGNTIYF.

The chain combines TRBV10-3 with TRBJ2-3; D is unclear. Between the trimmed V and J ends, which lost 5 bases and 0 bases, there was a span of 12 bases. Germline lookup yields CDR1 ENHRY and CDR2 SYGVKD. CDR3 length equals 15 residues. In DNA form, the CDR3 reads TGTGCCATCAGTAGAGGAACTTTTAGCACAGATACGCAGTATTTT. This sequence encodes CAISRGTFSTDTQYF.

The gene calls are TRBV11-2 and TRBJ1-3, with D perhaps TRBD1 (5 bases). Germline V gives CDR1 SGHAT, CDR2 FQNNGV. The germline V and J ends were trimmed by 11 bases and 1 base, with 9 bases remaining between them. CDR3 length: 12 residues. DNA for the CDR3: TGTGCCGGTGGGGGGTCTGGAAACACCATATATTTT. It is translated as CAGGGSGNTIYF.

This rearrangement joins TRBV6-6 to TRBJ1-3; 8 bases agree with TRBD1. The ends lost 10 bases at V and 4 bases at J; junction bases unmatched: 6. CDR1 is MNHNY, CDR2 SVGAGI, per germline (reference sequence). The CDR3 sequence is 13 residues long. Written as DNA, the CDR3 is TGTGCCATATCCGCAGGGGGCGGAAACACCATATATTTT. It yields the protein CAISAGGGNTIYF.

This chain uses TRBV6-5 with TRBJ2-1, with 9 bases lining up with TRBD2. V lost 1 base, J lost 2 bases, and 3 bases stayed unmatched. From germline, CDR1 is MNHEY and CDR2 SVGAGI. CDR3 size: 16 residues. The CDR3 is CASSYLAGGPYNEQFF. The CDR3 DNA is TGTGCCAGCAGTTACTTGGCGGGAGGGCCCTACAATGAGCAGTTCTTC.

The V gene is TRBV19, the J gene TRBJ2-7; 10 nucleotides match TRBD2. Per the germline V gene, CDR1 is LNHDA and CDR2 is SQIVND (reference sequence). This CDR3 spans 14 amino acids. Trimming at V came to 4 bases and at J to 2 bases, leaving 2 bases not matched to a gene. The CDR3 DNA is TGTGCCAGTAGTAAACTAGCGGGGCCCTACGAGCAGTACTTC. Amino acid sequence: CASSKLAGPYEQYF. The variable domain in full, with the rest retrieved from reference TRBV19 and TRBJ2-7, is DGGITQSPKYLFRKEGQNVTLSCEQNLNHDAMYWYRQDPGQGLRLIYYSQIVNDFQKGDIAEGYSVSREKKESFPLTVTSAQKNPTAFYLCASSKLAGPYEQYFGPGTRLTVT.

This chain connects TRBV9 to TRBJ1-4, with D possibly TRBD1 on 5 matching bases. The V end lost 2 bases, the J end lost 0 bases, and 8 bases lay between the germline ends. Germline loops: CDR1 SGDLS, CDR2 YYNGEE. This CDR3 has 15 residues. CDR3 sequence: CASSVGGATNEKLFF. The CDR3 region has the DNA TGTGCCAGCAGCGTCGGGGGGGCAACTAATGAAAAACTGTTTTTT.

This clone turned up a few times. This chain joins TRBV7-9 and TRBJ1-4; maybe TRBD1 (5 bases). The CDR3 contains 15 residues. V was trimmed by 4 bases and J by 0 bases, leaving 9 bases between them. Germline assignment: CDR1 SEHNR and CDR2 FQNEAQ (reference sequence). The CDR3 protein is CASSSGPATNEKLFF. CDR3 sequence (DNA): TGTGCCAGCAGCTCAGGGCCAGCAACTAATGAAAAACTGTTTTTT. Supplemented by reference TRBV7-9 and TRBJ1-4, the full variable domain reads DTGVSQNPRHKITKRGQNVTFRCDPISEHNRLYWYRQTLGQGPEFLTYFQNEAQLEKSRLLSDRFSAERPKGSFSTLEIQRTEQGDSAMYLCASSSGPATNEKLFFGSGTQLSVL.

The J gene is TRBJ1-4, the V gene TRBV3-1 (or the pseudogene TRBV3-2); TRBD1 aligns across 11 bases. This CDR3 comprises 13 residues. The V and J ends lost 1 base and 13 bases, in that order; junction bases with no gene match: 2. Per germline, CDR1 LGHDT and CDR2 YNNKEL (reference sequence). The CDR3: CASSQGDRGSLFF. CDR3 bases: TGTGCCAGCAGCCAAGGGGACAGGGGGTCACTGTTTTTT.